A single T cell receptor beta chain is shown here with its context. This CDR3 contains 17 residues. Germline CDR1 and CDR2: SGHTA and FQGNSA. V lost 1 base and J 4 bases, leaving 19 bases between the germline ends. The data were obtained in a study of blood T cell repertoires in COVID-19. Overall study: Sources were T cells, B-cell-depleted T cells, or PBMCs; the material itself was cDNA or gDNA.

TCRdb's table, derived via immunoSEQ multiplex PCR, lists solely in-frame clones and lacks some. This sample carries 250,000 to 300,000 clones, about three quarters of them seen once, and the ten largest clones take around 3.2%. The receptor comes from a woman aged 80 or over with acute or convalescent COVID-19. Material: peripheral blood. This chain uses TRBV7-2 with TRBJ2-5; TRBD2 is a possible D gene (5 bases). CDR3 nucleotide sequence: TGTGCCAGCAGCTTAGAGGCACCCCGTTTTGGAGGAGAGACCCAGTACTTC. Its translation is CASSLEAPRFGGETQYF.